This T cell receptor (beta chain) was obtained from a study of blood T cell repertoires in COVID-19. Study context: Sources were T cells, B-cell-depleted T cells, or PBMCs; the material itself was cDNA or gDNA.

Libraries were prepared by immunoSEQ multiplex PCR; TCRdb keeps only in-frame clonotypes and omits some of them. The data hold about 230,000 clones, with more than 75% observed a single time. The CDR3 runs 15 residues. Germline assignment: CDR1 GTSNPN and CDR2 SVGIG (reference sequence). V trimming: 0 bases; J trimming: 4 bases; junction bases outside the gene matches: 7. Followed longitudinally, the Seattle patients had been enrolled during active infection. The chain recombines TRBV30 with TRBJ2-3; 7 nucleotides match TRBD2. The specimen sequenced was peripheral blood. The sequence was obtained from a man aged 45-60 years with COVID-19, enrolled during active disease. The CDR3 spells CAWSVLAGVADTQYF. Written as DNA, the CDR3 is TGTGCCTGGAGTGTACTGGCGGGAGTGGCAGATACGCAGTATTTT.